The T cell receptor (beta chain) under discussion was sequenced for a study of CD8 T cells in ankylosing spondylitis. General study findings and limits: Clones linked to disease, bearing a CD8+ phenotype, were relatively rare in peripheral blood. Disease-linked clones reportedly concentrated significantly in matched ankylosing spondylitis synovial fluid. Among TCR beta sequences, a motif of fewer than 10 highly homologous variants appeared characteristic of ankylosing spondylitis blood.

TCRdb itself ran the 5' RACE reads through MiXCR, one entry per CDR3 protein. The sample lists around 480,000 distinct CDR3 sequences; roughly 17% were seen once. As to this clonotype: What it recognizes is unknown.

Germline V gives CDR1 SGDLS, CDR2 YYNGEE. V gave up 0 bases and J gave up 7 bases, with 10 bases separating them. CDR3 length equals 13 residues. This rearrangement joins TRBV9 to TRBJ1-2; no definite D call. The sample comprised blood, either unsorted or a sorted T cell fraction (not recorded which). The TCR sequence derives from a male donor with ankylosing spondylitis. This CDR3 reads CASSVAPGFGYTF. In DNA form, the CDR3 reads TGTGCCAGCAGCGTAGCACCTGGGTTTGGCTACACCTTC. The variable domain in full, with the rest retrieved from reference TRBV9 and TRBJ1-2, is DSGVTQTPKHLITATGQRVTLRCSPRSGDLSVYWYQQSLDQGLQFLIQYYNGEERAKGNILERFSAQQFPDLHSELNLSSLELGDSALYFCASSVAPGFGYTFGSGTRLTVV.